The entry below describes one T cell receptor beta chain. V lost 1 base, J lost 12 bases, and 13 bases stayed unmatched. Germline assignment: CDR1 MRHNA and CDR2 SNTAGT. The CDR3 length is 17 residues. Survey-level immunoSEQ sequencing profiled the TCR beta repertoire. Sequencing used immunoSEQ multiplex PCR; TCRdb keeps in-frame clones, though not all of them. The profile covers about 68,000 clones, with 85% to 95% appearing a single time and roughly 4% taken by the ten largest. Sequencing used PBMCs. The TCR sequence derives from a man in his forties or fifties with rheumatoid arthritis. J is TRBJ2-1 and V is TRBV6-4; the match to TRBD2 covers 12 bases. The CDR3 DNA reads TGTGCCAGCAGTGACTATGTTTTGACTAGCGGGAGAATGGTGCAGTTCTTC. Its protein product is CASSDYVLTSGRMVQFF.